This is a list of T cell receptor beta chains from one sample in a study of beta chain features in type 1 diabetes. TCRdb keeps only in-frame clones here, not all; method: immunoSEQ multiplex PCR. The sample contains about 470,000 clones, approximately 31% of which appear only once. The sample comprised naive CD4+ T cells from blood. These receptors were obtained from a young man in good health. CDR3s include the opening cysteine and the closing phenylalanine or tryptophan. D genes are given only for firm matches. Expanded clones are given a class, and other clones once, few, many or no size at all.

size: .; V: TRBV29-1; D: .; J: TRBJ2-4; CDR3: CSVVSGTEAKNIQYF; DNA: TGCAGCGTTGTATCCGGGACTGAAGCCAAAAACATTCAGTACTTC
size: few; V: TRBV30; D: .; J: TRBJ2-5; CDR3: CAWTAIGETQYF; DNA: TGTGCCTGGACGGCAATCGGGGAGACCCAGTACTTC
size: .; V: TRBV29-1; D: .; J: TRBJ2-7; CDR3: CSAVAPPYEQYF; DNA: TGCAGCGCCGTAGCTCCCCCCTACGAGCAGTACTTC
size: .; V: TRBV27; D: TRBD1; J: TRBJ2-7; CDR3: CASSFRDRGPSGEQYF; DNA: TGTGCCAGCAGTTTCCGCGACAGGGGGCCTTCCGGCGAGCAGTACTTC
size: .; V: TRBV19; D: .; J: TRBJ2-1; CDR3: CASSTLAPNNEQFF; DNA: TGTGCCAGTAGTACTCTAGCGCCTAACAATGAGCAGTTCTTC
size: few; V: TRBV9; D: TRBD2; J: TRBJ2-5; CDR3: CASSVGAGGIETQYF; DNA: TGTGCCAGCAGCGTAGGGGCGGGAGGGATTGAGACCCAGTACTTC
size: .; V: TRBV30; D: TRBD1; J: TRBJ1-2; CDR3: CAWSAQIYFRDRAGYTF; DNA: TGTGCCTGGAGTGCCCAAATCTACTTCCGGGACAGGGCTGGCTACACCTTC
size: .; V: TRBV10-3; D: .; J: TRBJ2-5; CDR3: CAISESVDSQETQYF; DNA: TGTGCCATCAGTGAGTCAGTAGACTCCCAAGAGACCCAGTACTTC
size: few; V: TRBV7-2; D: .; J: TRBJ2-7; CDR3: CASSLRSGQKSYEQYF; DNA: TGTGCCAGCAGCTTAAGATCCGGACAGAAATCTTACGAGCAGTACTTC
size: .; V: TRBV30; D: .; J: TRBJ1-2; CDR3: CAYYRTVANYGYTF; DNA: TGTGCCTACTATAGGACAGTTGCTAACTATGGCTACACCTTC
size: few; V: TRBV29-1; D: .; J: TRBJ1-1; CDR3: CSALTQSDTEAFF; DNA: TGCAGCGCGTTGACACAGTCGGACACTGAAGCTTTCTTT
size: .; V: TRBV2; D: .; J: TRBJ2-5; CDR3: CASRSDQETQYF; DNA: TGTGCCAGCAGGAGCGACCAAGAGACCCAGTACTTC
size: .; V: TRBV6-1; D: TRBD1; J: TRBJ2-5; CDR3: CASSENRGVQETQYF; DNA: TGTGCCAGCAGTGAAAACAGGGGAGTCCAAGAGACCCAGTACTTC
size: .; V: TRBV7-2; D: .; J: TRBJ1-3; CDR3: CASSPTHGSGTNSGNTIYF; DNA: TGTGCCAGCAGCCCCACCCACGGCTCAGGGACAAACTCTGGAAACACCATATATTTT
size: many; V: TRBV13; D: .; J: TRBJ2-4; CDR3: CASSLTKNIQYF; DNA: TGTGCCAGCAGCTTAACCAAAAACATTCAGTACTTC
size: .; V: TRBV30; D: TRBD2; J: TRBJ2-3; CDR3: CAWSGTSASTDTQYF; DNA: TGTGCCTGGAGTGGGACTAGCGCTAGCACAGATACGCAGTATTTT
size: .; V: TRBV29-1; D: TRBD1; J: TRBJ2-7; CDR3: CSVYRQGYEQYF; DNA: TGCAGCGTATATCGACAGGGTTACGAGCAGTACTTC
size: few; V: TRBV5-1; D: TRBD2; J: TRBJ2-3; CDR3: CASKGTSASTDTQYF; DNA: TGCGCCAGCAAGGGGACTAGCGCTAGCACAGATACGCAGTATTTT
size: .; V: TRBV9; D: .; J: TRBJ2-7; CDR3: CASSLMTGEQYF; DNA: TGTGCCAGCAGCCTGATGACTGGCGAGCAGTACTTC
size: .; V: TRBV11-1; D: TRBD1; J: TRBJ2-1; CDR3: CASSLAGGDDNEQFF; DNA: TGTGCCAGCAGCTTAGCAGGGGGCGATGACAATGAGCAGTTCTTC
size: few; V: TRBV9; D: TRBD1; J: TRBJ2-2; CDR3: CASRTGDRVTGELFF; DNA: TGTGCCAGCAGAACTGGGGACAGGGTCACCGGGGAGCTGTTTTTT
size: .; V: TRBV7-9; D: TRBD2; J: TRBJ2-3; CDR3: CASSTRTSGTDTQYF; DNA: TGTGCCAGCAGCACCCGGACTAGCGGCACAGATACGCAGTATTTT
size: few; V: TRBV4-3; D: .; J: TRBJ2-1; CDR3: CASSQELRDNEQFF; DNA: TGCGCCAGCAGCCAAGAACTCCGGGACAATGAGCAGTTCTTC
size: .; V: TRBV29-1; D: .; J: TRBJ2-3; CDR3: CSVESGAREYF; DNA: TGCAGCGTTGAGTCCGGGGCCCGTGAGTATTTT
size: .; V: TRBV7-9; D: TRBD1; J: TRBJ2-7; CDR3: CASSDSSGTGEYEQYF; DNA: TGTGCCAGCAGCGATTCTTCCGGGACAGGGGAGTACGAGCAGTACTTC
size: few; V: TRBV30; D: .; J: TRBJ1-2; CDR3: CAWSPGAPLGYTF; DNA: TGTGCCTGGAGCCCCGGGGCGCCGCTTGGCTACACCTTC
size: few; V: TRBV20-1; D: .; J: TRBJ2-3; CDR3: CSARLADTQYF; DNA: TGCAGTGCTAGACTGGCAGATACGCAGTATTTT
size: .; V: TRBV19; D: .; J: TRBJ2-1; CDR3: CASRESGPLSYNEQFF; DNA: TGTGCCAGTAGGGAAAGCGGCCCGCTATCCTACAATGAGCAGTTCTTC
size: .; V: TRBV5-1; D: .; J: TRBJ2-1; CDR3: CASSLDTVSFF; DNA: TGCGCCAGCAGCTTGGATACAGTTTCGTTCTTC
size: .; V: TRBV7-2; D: TRBD1; J: TRBJ2-7; CDR3: CASQKDRLYEQYF; DNA: TGTGCCAGCCAAAAGGACAGGCTCTACGAGCAGTACTTC
size: few; V: TRBV30; D: .; J: TRBJ1-2; CDR3: CAWSVWQGYGYTF; DNA: TGTGCCTGGAGTGTGTGGCAGGGATATGGCTACACCTTC
size: few; V: TRBV7-9; D: TRBD2; J: TRBJ2-5; CDR3: CASSLALAGEETQYF; DNA: TGTGCCAGCAGCTTAGCGCTAGCGGGAGAAGAGACCCAGTACTTC
size: .; V: TRBV4-1; D: .; J: TRBJ2-7; CDR3: CASSRPGLVSYEQYF; DNA: TGCGCCAGCAGCCGCCCCGGGCTGGTTTCCTACGAGCAGTACTTC
size: .; V: TRBV5-1; D: TRBD2; J: TRBJ2-1; CDR3: CASSRLAGAGDNEQFF; DNA: TGCGCCAGCAGCCGATTAGCGGGAGCAGGGGACAATGAGCAGTTCTTC
size: .; V: TRBV14; D: .; J: TRBJ2-7; CDR3: CATKGVSYEQYF; DNA: TGTGCCACCAAGGGGGTATCCTACGAGCAGTACTTC
size: .; V: TRBV29-1; D: .; J: TRBJ1-4; CDR3: CSVRDTGGNEKLFF; DNA: TGCAGCGTTCGGGACACTGGAGGGAATGAAAAACTGTTTTTT
size: once; V: TRBV5-1; D: TRBD1; J: TRBJ2-7; CDR3: CASSSGTGNEQYF; DNA: TGCGCCAGCAGCAGCGGGACAGGGAACGAGCAGTACTTC
size: .; V: TRBV7-6; D: .; J: TRBJ1-4; CDR3: CASSLVWAQGGEKLFF; DNA: TGTGCCAGCAGCTTAGTATGGGCACAGGGCGGTGAAAAACTGTTTTTT